The clone carrying this TCR beta chain was counted ten times or more. The antigen remains undetermined. Trimming took 3 bases from V and 2 from J; bases not matched to a gene: 7. CDR3 length: 16 amino acids. This specimen comes from a study of glioma-infiltrating T cells. General observations from the study: Gliomas, especially low-grade, showed above-expected tissue-blood divergence; non-neoplastic patients showed below.

Using RNA template, CDR3s of TCR alpha and beta were amplified with iRepertoire arm-PCR. TCRdb itself ran the multiplex PCR reads through MiXCR, one entry per CDR3 protein. Of some 90,000 distinct CDR3 sequences detected, around 37% appear once; the ten largest clones hold more than 30%. V gene TRBV12-3 or TRBV12-4 combines with J gene TRBJ2-5; TRBD2 matches 9 bases. Sequencing used glioma tissue, nonneoplastic brain tissue, or PBMCs (not recorded which). The receptor was isolated from a human donor with low-grade glioma or glioblastoma, undergoing nonglioma brain surgery, or in good health (not recorded which). The CDR3 loop is CASSFPLTSGQETQYF. In DNA, the CDR3 is TGTGCCAGCAGTTTCCCTCTGACTAGCGGACAAGAGACCCAGTACTTC.